This T cell receptor (beta chain) was observed in a study of T-cell reconstitution after alpha-beta-depleted transplantation in children. Germline CDR1 reads SGHKS; CDR2 reads YYEKEE (reference sequence). CDR3 length equals 14 residues. With 1 base removed from V and 1 base from J, the gap between germline ends came to 8 bases. For TCRbeta, the library was prepared with unique molecular identifiers. TCRdb itself ran the PCR reads through MiXCR, one entry per CDR3 protein. The sample includes about 690,000 distinct CDR3 sequences, 16% of them seen just once. The receptor was derived from a human donor who donated a stem cell graft to a child with acute myeloid leukemia. This chain connects TRBV5-5 to TRBJ1-1; possibly TRBD1 for D (5 bases). The specimen was PBMCs from the stem cell graft donor, collected from the stem cell graft. The CDR3 sequence: CASSLKGRNTEAFF. DNA for the CDR3: TGTGCCAGCAGCTTGAAGGGGAGGAACACTGAAGCTTTCTTT. Combining the CDR3 with reference TRBV5-5 and TRBJ1-1 gives the whole variable domain DAGVTQSPTHLIKTRGQQVTLRCSPISGHKSVSWYQQVLGQGPQFIFQYYEKEERGRGNFPDRFSARQFPNYSSELNVNALLLGDSALYLCASSLKGRNTEAFFGQGTRLTVV.